The 14 T cell receptor beta chains below were found in one sample sequenced in a study of blood T cell repertoires in COVID-19 (TCRdb year 2020). The method behind the library was the immunoSEQ multiplex PCR assay. Drawn from immuneACCESS, this table holds only the in-frame rearrangements with V and J called that TCRdb kept. Clones are partly lost; checked studies trace under half to an unresolved V gene and leave the rest unexplained. The sample profile shows 250,000 or so clones; 84% of them were found once. The top ten clones comprise 1.5% of the sample. The specimen was peripheral blood. The receptors stem from a woman in her thirties or forties who had recovered from COVID-19.

This chain joins TRBV5-1 and TRBJ1-4, with TRBD1 matching over 8 bases. The CDR3 covers 14 residues. The trim removed 4 bases at V and 5 bases at J, leaving 4 bases unmatched. The germline CDR1 and CDR2 sequences are SGHRS and YFSETQ. The CDR3 DNA follows: TGCGCCAGCAGCATAGGGACAGGAAATGAAAAACTGTTTTTT. Amino acid sequence: CASSIGTGNEKLFF. Looking up the rest from reference TRBV5-1 and TRBJ1-4 gives the full variable domain: KAGVTQTPRYLIKTRGQQVTLSCSPISGHRSVSWYQQTPGQGLQFLFEYFSETQRNKGNFPGRFSGRQFSNSRSEMNVSTLELGDSALYLCASSIGTGNEKLFFGSGTQLSVL.

CDR3 protein: CASSLAVTYGNTIYF. In DNA form, the CDR3 reads TGTGCCAGCAGCTTAGCGGTCACCTACGGAAACACCATATATTTT. J is TRBJ1-3 and V is TRBV7-2; the D is unclear. V was pared by 0 bases and J by 4 bases, with 10 bases between. The CDR3 is 15 residues long. From germline, CDR1 is SGHTA and CDR2 FQGNSA.

The genes are TRBV5-4 and TRBJ2-7; 9 bases align to TRBD1. With V trimmed by 4 bases and J by 1 base, 9 bases remained unmatched. The CDR3 is 16 residues long. Germline lookup yields CDR1 SGHNT and CDR2 YYREEE (reference sequence). CDR3 sequence reads: CASSGGTGGYSYEQYF. In DNA, the CDR3 is TGTGCCAGCAGCGGGGGTACAGGGGGCTATTCCTACGAGCAGTACTTC.

This sequence joins TRBV9 and TRBJ1-5; TRBD1 agrees at 7 bases. The CDR3 runs to 15 residues. Germline CDR1 is SGDLS and CDR2 is YYNGEE. V lost 0 bases to trimming and J lost 4 bases; unmatched junction nucleotides: 4. CDR3 sequence: CASSVEGQTNQPQHF. The CDR3 DNA sequence: TGTGCCAGCAGCGTAGAGGGACAGACAAATCAGCCCCAGCATTTT.

The chain has TRBV28 and TRBJ2-2, with 8 nucleotides matching TRBD1. Germline values: CDR1 MDHEN, CDR2 SYDVKM. Trimming cost V 4 bases and J 4 bases; bases outside gene matches: 8. This CDR3 region has 16 residues. The CDR3, as DNA: TGTGCCAGCAGTTCTCCCCGGACAGGGCCCACCGGGGAGCTGTTTTTT. Residues: CASSSPRTGPTGELFF.

V is TRBV4-1 and J is TRBJ2-7; tentative D call: TRBD1 (6 bases). Germline assignment: CDR1 MGHRA and CDR2 YSYEKL. V lost 0 bases and J lost 3, with 12 bases in between. The CDR3 spans 15 residues. CDR3 amino acids: CASSQDRQGFYEQYF. CDR3 DNA: TGCGCCAGCAGCCAAGATCGCCAGGGGTTCTACGAGCAGTACTTC.

The chain employs TRBV6-5 and TRBJ1-1; D gene uncertain. V shed 9 bases and J shed 4 bases, with 15 bases lying between them. Germline assignment: CDR1 MNHEY and CDR2 SVGAGI. This CDR3 spans 13 amino acids. CDR3 DNA: TGTGCCAGTGAACGGTTTGAAAGCACTGAAGCTTTCTTT. Its protein is CASERFESTEAFF.

The genes are TRBV9 and TRBJ1-2; TRBD1 might be the D (5 bases). CDR1 and CDR2 from the germline V gene are SGDLS and YYNGEE. The CDR3 has 15 residues. V was clipped by 0 bases and J by 4 bases, with 13 bases between them. CDR3 amino acids: CASSVELGGSYGYTF. CDR3 in DNA: TGTGCCAGCAGCGTAGAATTGGGGGGATCCTATGGCTACACCTTC. The whole variable domain, filled in from reference TRBV9 and TRBJ1-2, reads DSGVTQTPKHLITATGQRVTLRCSPRSGDLSVYWYQQSLDQGLQFLIQYYNGEERAKGNILERFSAQQFPDLHSELNLSSLELGDSALYFCASSVELGGSYGYTFGSGTRLTVV.

This sequence joins TRBV7-3 and TRBJ2-1; 11 nucleotides line up with TRBD2. The trim removed 5 bases at V and 3 bases at J, leaving 3 bases unmatched. The CDR3 length is 15 residues. CDR1 and CDR2 from the germline V gene are SGHTA and FQGTGA. This chain's CDR3 is CASSNLAGGYNEQFF. The DNA for the CDR3 is TGTGCCAGCAGCAACCTAGCGGGGGGCTACAATGAGCAGTTCTTC.

Written as DNA, the CDR3 is TGTGCCAGCAGAAGGGACACTCTGTACTACGAGCAGTACTTC. This translates into CASRRDTLYYEQYF. This sequence joins TRBV2 and TRBJ2-7, with D possibly matching TRBD1 (6 bases). Germline V gives CDR1 SNHLY, CDR2 FYNNEI. V lost 6 bases, J lost 3 bases, and 15 bases lay in between. The CDR3 runs 14 residues.

CDR3 in amino acids: CASSLEGQGGRYEQYF. CDR3 in DNA: TGTGCCAGCAGCTTAGAGGGACAGGGAGGTCGCTACGAGCAGTACTTC. The V and J genes are TRBV11-2 and TRBJ2-7; 9 nucleotides match TRBD1. V gave up 0 bases and J gave up 3 bases; unmatched junction bases: 6. CDR1 and CDR2 (germline): SGHAT, FQNNGV. The CDR3 extends over 16 amino acids.

The chain couples TRBV27 to TRBJ1-6, with D possibly being TRBD1 (5 bases). The germline V and J ends were trimmed by 7 bases and 5 bases, with 12 bases remaining between them. The length of the CDR3 is 14 residues. Germline V gene sequence: CDR1 MNHEY, CDR2 SMNVEV (reference sequence). The CDR3 loop is CASIRGVDNSPLHF. The CDR3 nucleotides read TGTGCCAGCATCCGGGGGGTTGATAATTCACCCCTCCACTTT.

The rearrangement uses TRBV28 and TRBJ1-3; TRBD1 aligns across 10 bases. The length of the CDR3 is 14 residues. V lost 6 bases to trimming and J lost 6 bases; unmatched junction nucleotides: 5. Germline V gene sequence: CDR1 MDHEN, CDR2 SYDVKM. CDR3 residues: CASREGQGVNTIYF. For the CDR3, the DNA is TGTGCCAGCAGAGAAGGACAGGGGGTAAACACCATATATTTT.

V gene TRBV19 combines with J gene TRBJ1-4; D not certain. Looked up from germline, CDR1 is LNHDA and CDR2 is SQIVND (reference sequence). The CDR3 consists of 13 residues. V was pared by 7 bases and J by 7 bases, with 13 bases between. This chain's CDR3 is CASIPGEREKLFF. The CDR3 bases are TGTGCCAGTATCCCCGGGGAGCGTGAAAAACTGTTTTTT. The entire variable domain, with the rest obtained from reference TRBV19 and TRBJ1-4, is as follows: DGGITQSPKYLFRKEGQNVTLSCEQNLNHDAMYWYRQDPGQGLRLIYYSQIVNDFQKGDIAEGYSVSREKKESFPLTVTSAQKNPTAFYLCASIPGEREKLFFGSGTQLSVL.